Listed below are T cell receptor beta chains from one sample, sequenced in a study of blood T cell repertoires in COVID-19. Measured with immunoSEQ multiplex PCR; TCRdb has only the in-frame clones, and not every one. The sample has about 36,000 clones, roughly nine tenths seen once. Material for sequencing was peripheral blood. These receptors were taken from a human donor in a cohort sampled during active COVID-19. The CDR3 runs from the conserved cysteine through the conserved F or W. Some rows have no size entry. The others give once, few or many, or a class for an expanded clone.

V gene: TRBV27; J gene: TRBJ2-1; clone size: once; CDR3 protein: CASSVGRGTSGRNEQFF
V gene: TRBV19; J gene: TRBJ2-7; clone size: -; CDR3 protein: CASSIGLAANYEQYF
V gene: TRBV2; J gene: TRBJ2-1; clone size: -; CDR3 protein: CASNRGQGYNEQFF
V gene: TRBV29-1; J gene: TRBJ1-6; clone size: -; CDR3 protein: CSVLTGGSSPLHF
V gene: TRBV9; J gene: TRBJ2-3; clone size: -; CDR3 protein: CASSPPGPDTQYF
V gene: TRBV5-1; J gene: TRBJ1-2; clone size: -; CDR3 protein: CASSLYSIANYGYTF
V gene: TRBV4-1; J gene: TRBJ2-7; clone size: -; CDR3 protein: CASSRPGTGSGEQYF
V gene: TRBV19; J gene: TRBJ1-5; clone size: -; CDR3 protein: CASSIDTTGVGQPQHF
V gene: TRBV27; J gene: TRBJ1-6; clone size: -; CDR3 protein: CASSAAQRNSPLHF
V gene: TRBV11-2; J gene: TRBJ2-1; clone size: -; CDR3 protein: CASSLVVAGGPIYEQFF
V gene: TRBV21-1; J gene: TRBJ1-5; clone size: -; CDR3 protein: CASRDRREQRDWPRSQGTQHF
V gene: TRBV19; J gene: TRBJ1-2; clone size: -; CDR3 protein: CAKRATGQDFANYGYTF
V gene: TRBV4-1; J gene: TRBJ1-1; clone size: -; CDR3 protein: CASSQDSGGRTEAFF
V gene: TRBV24-1; J gene: TRBJ2-4; clone size: -; CDR3 protein: CATSDGQAAKNIQYF
V gene: TRBV9; J gene: TRBJ2-1; clone size: few; CDR3 protein: CASSEHRTGRYNEQFF
V gene: TRBV28; J gene: TRBJ2-7; clone size: -; CDR3 protein: CASSFPTGSSYEQYF
V gene: TRBV5-4; J gene: TRBJ2-3; clone size: -; CDR3 protein: CASSSGQGLTDTQYF
V gene: TRBV12-3/TRBV12-4; J gene: TRBJ2-2; clone size: -; CDR3 protein: CASREFGELFF
V gene: TRBV5-1; J gene: TRBJ2-3; clone size: -; CDR3 protein: CASSLARLADSTDTQYF
V gene: TRBV2; J gene: TRBJ2-7; clone size: -; CDR3 protein: CASSLRRDRGEQYF
V gene: TRBV11-3; J gene: TRBJ2-3; clone size: few; CDR3 protein: CASSSDGQGAGDTQYF
V gene: TRBV6-5; J gene: TRBJ1-1; clone size: -; CDR3 protein: CASTQGNEAFF
V gene: TRBV25-1; J gene: TRBJ2-7; clone size: -; CDR3 protein: CASSEHCTGTVVYEQYF
V gene: TRBV7-2; J gene: TRBJ1-2; clone size: -; CDR3 protein: CASSSRTEGPYGYTF
V gene: TRBV10-3; J gene: TRBJ1-5; clone size: few; CDR3 protein: CAISGRGANQPQHF
V gene: TRBV6-1; J gene: TRBJ2-7; clone size: -; CDR3 protein: CASSESYEQYF
V gene: TRBV7-9; J gene: TRBJ2-3; clone size: once; CDR3 protein: CASSSTDTQYF
V gene: TRBV28; J gene: TRBJ1-2; clone size: -; CDR3 protein: CALRPGSNYGYTF
V gene: TRBV3-1/TRBV3-2; J gene: TRBJ2-1; clone size: -; CDR3 protein: CASSLLGGREQFF
V gene: TRBV10-3; J gene: TRBJ2-7; clone size: -; CDR3 protein: CATSDSNYEQYF
V gene: TRBV6-5; J gene: TRBJ1-6; clone size: -; CDR3 protein: CASRGQGISPLHF
V gene: TRBV7-2; J gene: TRBJ2-7; clone size: -; CDR3 protein: CASSSPGQRHYEQYF
V gene: TRBV19; J gene: TRBJ1-1; clone size: -; CDR3 protein: CASSIERDRKAFF
V gene: TRBV28; J gene: TRBJ2-2; clone size: -; CDR3 protein: CASSSQAMRGGGHTGELFF
V gene: TRBV30; J gene: TRBJ2-7; clone size: -; CDR3 protein: CAWMGARYEQYF
V gene: TRBV18; J gene: TRBJ2-2; clone size: -; CDR3 protein: CASSPRLTQGASGELFF
V gene: TRBV19; J gene: TRBJ2-7; clone size: -; CDR3 protein: CASRETSGRANEQYF
V gene: TRBV6-5; J gene: TRBJ2-5; clone size: -; CDR3 protein: CASSYWGDQETQYF
V gene: TRBV9; J gene: TRBJ2-7; clone size: -; CDR3 protein: CASSVHTGTEGEQYF
V gene: TRBV27; J gene: TRBJ2-7; clone size: -; CDR3 protein: CASGDRGSYEQYF
V gene: TRBV13; J gene: TRBJ1-2; clone size: -; CDR3 protein: CASSFQGQTYGYTF
V gene: TRBV2; J gene: TRBJ1-5; clone size: -; CDR3 protein: CASKTGPNQPQHF
V gene: TRBV6-5; J gene: TRBJ1-2; clone size: -; CDR3 protein: CASSREYDYGYTF
V gene: TRBV5-4; J gene: TRBJ1-1; clone size: -; CDR3 protein: CASSQDWNTEAFF
V gene: TRBV28; J gene: TRBJ1-4; clone size: -; CDR3 protein: CASSSPFGQSEKLFF
V gene: TRBV5-1; J gene: TRBJ1-2; clone size: once; CDR3 protein: CASSRDRDVYTF
V gene: TRBV5-4; J gene: TRBJ1-6; clone size: -; CDR3 protein: CASRQGVGSPLHF
V gene: TRBV30; J gene: TRBJ1-6; clone size: -; CDR3 protein: CAWRLEGYSPLHF
V gene: TRBV29-1; J gene: TRBJ2-7; clone size: -; CDR3 protein: CSVSVGTPLEQYF
V gene: TRBV18; J gene: TRBJ1-2; clone size: -; CDR3 protein: CASSPRQGNDYGYTF
V gene: TRBV2; J gene: TRBJ2-3; clone size: once; CDR3 protein: CASSEGAGGRGGTDTQYF
V gene: TRBV5-8; J gene: TRBJ2-2; clone size: -; CDR3 protein: CASIAGARGTGELFF
V gene: TRBV25-1; J gene: TRBJ2-1; clone size: -; CDR3 protein: CASSEYDRAYNEQFF